This T cell receptor beta chain derives from a study of Ad26.COV2.S vaccination and SARS-CoV-2 variants. Across the whole study: By the intramuscular route, Ad26.COV2.S was given once, or twice 56 days apart.

Comment on this clone: The antigen remains unidentified.

Treatment specified: 15 to 20 received Ad26.COV2.S at low or high dose, single or two shots; 5 received placebo; per-sample allocation not given. The samples were gathered on day 63 after the first injection of vaccine or placebo. Built on an Ad26 vector, the vaccine expressed Wuhan-strain SARS-CoV-2 spike. Here immunoSEQ multiplex PCR was the method, and the copy in TCRdb shows in-frame clones only, minus some. The table lists roughly 320,000 clones, 85% to 90% of them singletons. This CDR3 has 16 residues. In germline, CDR1 is MNHEY, CDR2 SMNVEV (reference sequence). V dropped 7 bases and J dropped 9; count of bases not matched to a gene: 17. Study-wide points: Vaccine recipients showed a spike-specific TCR breadth that was higher than in placebo recipients.

The input for sequencing was peripheral blood, taken in a trial of Ad26.COV2.S vaccine versus placebo. The rearrangement links TRBV27 to TRBJ2-2; TRBD1 matches at 7 bases. The sequence was obtained from a person aged 18-60 years who received the Ad26.COV2.S COVID-19 vaccine or a placebo. CDR3 sequence: CASNFDREIGGWELFF. The DNA of the CDR3 is TGTGCCAGCAATTTTGACAGGGAGATAGGTGGGTGGGAGCTGTTTTTT.